This is a list of T cell receptor beta chains from one sample in a study of blood T cell repertoires in COVID-19. Sequencing used immunoSEQ multiplex PCR; TCRdb keeps in-frame clones, though not all of them. Of fewer than 70,000 clones detected, approximately 89% appear once; the ten largest clones hold less than 4.5%. Sample: peripheral blood. Receptors were obtained from a human donor in a cohort sampled during active COVID-19. Each CDR3 is given with its conserved first and last residue. A D gene is named only where the DNA matches it firmly. Where a row states a size, it is once, few, many or the class of an expanded clone; other rows omit it.

d_gene	v_gene	j_gene	abundance	CDR3aa	CDR3nt
.	TRBV11-3	TRBJ1-1	few	CASGRDRTEAFF	TGTGCCAGCGGCAGAGACAGGACTGAAGCTTTCTTT
.	TRBV5-1	TRBJ1-5	.	CASSLAPGETQPQHF	TGCGCCAGCAGCTTGGCACCAGGGGAGACTCAGCCCCAGCATTTT
TRBD1	TRBV6-5	TRBJ1-1	.	CASSSWTGNTEAFF	TGTGCCAGCAGTTCCTGGACAGGGAATACTGAAGCTTTCTTT
TRBD2	TRBV2	TRBJ2-3	.	CASIPTSPDDTDTQYF	TGTGCCAGCATCCCGACTAGCCCGGATGACACAGATACGCAGTATTTT
.	TRBV9	TRBJ1-1	.	CASSVDPQGDTEAFF	TGTGCCAGCAGCGTAGATCCCCAAGGGGACACTGAAGCTTTCTTT
.	TRBV11-3	TRBJ1-1	.	CASSSNHRGGSAEAFF	TGTGCCAGCAGCTCCAACCATCGGGGAGGGTCCGCTGAAGCTTTCTTT
TRBD1	TRBV11-3	TRBJ2-3	.	CASSLRTGGADTQYF	TGTGCCAGCAGCCTAAGGACAGGGGGCGCCGATACGCAGTATTTT
TRBD1	TRBV19	TRBJ1-5	few	CASSTTGGRQPQHF	TGTGCCAGTAGTACGACAGGGGGAAGGCAGCCCCAGCATTTT
TRBD1	TRBV29-1	TRBJ2-1	.	CSVGGGQGRMYNEQFF	TGCAGCGTTGGAGGTGGACAGGGAAGGATGTACAATGAGCAGTTCTTC
.	TRBV7-2	TRBJ1-1	.	CASSFHMNTEAFF	TGTGCCAGCAGCTTTCACATGAACACTGAAGCTTTCTTT
TRBD2	TRBV2	TRBJ2-1	.	CASSEEAGGPYEQFF	TGTGCCAGCAGTGAAGAGGCGGGGGGGCCTTATGAGCAGTTCTTC
.	TRBV2	TRBJ2-1	few	CASTLRPGLGYNEQFF	TGTGCCAGTACACTAAGACCGGGACTGGGCTACAATGAGCAGTTCTTC
TRBD2	TRBV6-5	TRBJ2-7	few	CSSGTKSSYEQYF	TGTTCCTCCGGGACTAAAAGCTCCTACGAGCAGTACTTC
.	TRBV5-1	TRBJ2-3	.	CASSAGVDTQYF	TGCGCCAGCAGCGCGGGCGTTGATACGCAGTATTTT
TRBD2	TRBV6-4	TRBJ2-1	.	CASSVLAGGPVSEQFF	TGTGCCAGCAGTGTCCTAGCGGGGGGGCCGGTCTCTGAGCAGTTCTTC
TRBD1	TRBV18	TRBJ2-7	.	CASSYDRGLSSYEQYF	TGTGCCAGCTCATACGACAGGGGCCTTAGCTCCTACGAGCAGTACTTC
TRBD2	TRBV5-1	TRBJ2-3	.	CASSLESGGDTDTQYF	TGCGCCAGCAGCTTGGAAAGCGGGGGGGACACAGATACGCAGTATTTT
.	TRBV27	TRBJ1-4	.	CASSLAGGGVTNEKLFF	TGTGCCAGCAGTTTGGCAGGAGGGGGGGTAACTAATGAAAAACTGTTTTTT
TRBD2	TRBV5-1	TRBJ2-1	.	CASNLAGGLYNEQFF	TGCGCCAGTAATCTAGCGGGAGGATTGTACAATGAGCAGTTCTTC
TRBD1	TRBV7-9	TRBJ2-1	.	CASSFPQGQNYNEQFF	TGTGCCAGCAGCTTCCCCCAGGGACAGAACTACAATGAGCAGTTCTTC
.	TRBV11-2	TRBJ1-6	.	CARGGYNSPLHF	TGTGCCCGCGGAGGTTATAATTCACCCCTCCACTTT
TRBD2	TRBV27	TRBJ2-3	.	CASSGTSGRGGTQYF	TGTGCCAGCAGTGGGACTAGCGGGAGAGGGGGGACGCAGTATTTT
.	TRBV27	TRBJ1-1	once	CASSLGRGNTEAFF	TGTGCCAGCAGTTTGGGCAGGGGCAACACTGAAGCTTTCTTT
.	TRBV5-3	TRBJ1-5	.	CARSLGQCLRNQPQHF	TGTGCCAGAAGTTTAGGACAATGCCTCCGGAATCAGCCCCAGCATTTT
TRBD1	TRBV3-1/TRBV3-2	TRBJ2-1	.	CASSQDYPGQGIYNEQFF	TGTGCCAGCAGCCAAGATTATCCGGGACAGGGTATCTACAATGAGCAGTTCTTC
TRBD1	TRBV19	TRBJ2-5	.	CASSVDRRETQYF	TGTGCCAGTAGTGTGGACAGGCGAGAGACCCAGTACTTC
.	TRBV7-9	TRBJ1-6	once	CASSLGGGDRNSPLHF	TGTGCCAGCAGCTTAGGGGGAGGGGATCGCAATTCACCCCTCCACTTT
TRBD1	TRBV12-5	TRBJ2-1	.	CASGWDRGEFF	TGTGCTAGTGGTTGGGACAGGGGAGAGTTCTTC
.	TRBV18	TRBJ2-7	few	CASSTPGSNEQYF	TGTGCCAGCTCTACCCCAGGGTCTAACGAGCAGTACTTC
.	TRBV11-2	TRBJ2-7	.	CASSQGVGDYEQYF	TGTGCCAGCAGCCAAGGGGTCGGAGACTACGAGCAGTACTTC
TRBD2	TRBV3-1/TRBV3-2	TRBJ2-1	.	CASSQGGLGREQFF	TGTGCCAGCAGCCAAGGGGGACTAGGGAGGGAGCAGTTCTTC
.	TRBV20-1	TRBJ2-3	.	CSASTGLTSTDTQYF	TGCAGTGCCAGTACCGGGTTAACTAGCACAGATACGCAGTATTTT
TRBD1	TRBV7-6	TRBJ2-7	.	CASSLSATGGYEQYF	TGTGCCAGCAGCTTATCCGCGACAGGGGGCTACGAGCAGTACTTC
.	TRBV18	TRBJ2-3	.	CASSPGLGSTDTQYF	TGTGCCAGCTCACCGGGGCTGGGAAGCACAGATACGCAGTATTTT
TRBD2	TRBV29-1	TRBJ2-1	few	CSVLTSGGALGQFF	TGCAGCGTCCTGACTAGCGGGGGGGCTCTAGGGCAGTTCTTC
.	TRBV7-9	TRBJ1-1	.	CASSLNFPEAFF	TGTGCCAGCAGCCTGAACTTCCCCGAAGCTTTCTTT
TRBD1	TRBV2	TRBJ1-1	once	CASSRAGGLNTEAFF	TGTGCCAGCAGTCGGGCAGGGGGACTGAACACTGAAGCTTTCTTT
TRBD2	TRBV7-2	TRBJ2-1	.	CASSLYTSGLGVSTEQFF	TGTGCCAGCAGCTTATATACTAGCGGCCTAGGTGTTTCCACTGAGCAGTTCTTC
TRBD2	TRBV18	TRBJ2-1	.	CASSPTRGGTSGGTLNEQFF	TGTGCCAGCTCACCGACCCGCGGGGGGACTAGCGGGGGGACACTCAATGAGCAGTTCTTC
TRBD1	TRBV4-3	TRBJ1-5	.	CASSQERDSSQPQHF	TGCGCCAGCAGCCAAGAGAGGGACAGTTCTCAGCCCCAGCATTTT
TRBD2	TRBV6-2/TRBV6-3	TRBJ2-5	.	CASSPVATSAQETQYF	TGTGCCAGCAGTCCAGTAGCTACTAGCGCACAAGAGACCCAGTACTTC
.	TRBV6-5	TRBJ1-3	.	CASSYNTGSSGNTIYF	TGTGCCAGCAGCTACAATACAGGGAGCTCTGGAAACACCATATATTTT
TRBD2	TRBV5-1	TRBJ2-5	.	CASSLSSGGRQTQYF	TGCGCCAGCAGCTTGTCCTCGGGGGGGAGACAGACCCAGTACTTC
TRBD1	TRBV9	TRBJ2-3	.	CASSVGTGANTDTQYF	TGTGCCAGCAGCGTAGGTACAGGGGCCAACACAGATACGCAGTATTTT
.	TRBV10-3	TRBJ2-6	few	CAISDPRDSGANVLTF	TGTGCCATCAGTGACCCCCGGGATTCTGGGGCCAACGTCCTGACTTTC
.	TRBV6-5	TRBJ1-1	.	CASSYSENTEAFF	TGTGCCAGCAGTTACAGCGAGAACACTGAAGCTTTCTTT
TRBD1	TRBV5-1	TRBJ1-4	.	CASSLAGTGGNEKLFF	TGCGCCAGCAGCTTGGCCGGGACAGGAGGAAACGAAAAACTGTTTTTT
.	TRBV16	TRBJ1-1	.	CASSQFTANTEAFF	TGTGCCAGCAGCCAATTCACAGCAAACACTGAAGCTTTCTTT
.	TRBV3-1/TRBV3-2	TRBJ1-3	.	CASSHSGLGNTIYF	TGTGCCAGCAGCCATTCAGGGTTGGGAAACACCATATATTTT
TRBD1	TRBV27	TRBJ1-5	.	CASSPTYDRGGQPQHF	TGTGCCAGCAGTCCAACGTACGACAGGGGGGGTCAGCCCCAGCATTTT
TRBD1	TRBV5-1	TRBJ2-5	.	CASSLGDSRGETQYF	TGCGCCAGCAGCTTGGGGGACAGTCGGGGAGAGACCCAGTACTTC